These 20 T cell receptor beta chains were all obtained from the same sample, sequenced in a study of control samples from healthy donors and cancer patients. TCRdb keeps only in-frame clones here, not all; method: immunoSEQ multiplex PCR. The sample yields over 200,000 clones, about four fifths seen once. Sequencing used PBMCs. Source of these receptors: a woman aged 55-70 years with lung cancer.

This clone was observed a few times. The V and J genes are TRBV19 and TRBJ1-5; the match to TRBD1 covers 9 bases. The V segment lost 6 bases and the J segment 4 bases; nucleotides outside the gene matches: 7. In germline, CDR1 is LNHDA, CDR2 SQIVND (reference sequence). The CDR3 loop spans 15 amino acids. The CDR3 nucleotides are TGTGCCAGTAGGGAAACAGGGGGCGAAAATCAGCCCCAGCATTTT. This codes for CASRETGGENQPQHF.

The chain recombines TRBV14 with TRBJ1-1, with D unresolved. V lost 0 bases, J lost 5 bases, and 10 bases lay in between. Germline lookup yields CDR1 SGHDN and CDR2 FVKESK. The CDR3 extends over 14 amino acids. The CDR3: CASSQDVRWTEAFF. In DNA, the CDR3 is TGTGCCAGCAGCCAAGATGTGAGGTGGACTGAAGCTTTCTTT.

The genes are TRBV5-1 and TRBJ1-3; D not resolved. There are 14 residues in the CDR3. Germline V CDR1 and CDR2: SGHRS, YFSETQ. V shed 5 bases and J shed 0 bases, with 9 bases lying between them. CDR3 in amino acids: CASRLSLSGNTIYF. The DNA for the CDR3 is TGCGCCAGCAGACTATCCCTCTCTGGAAACACCATATATTTT.

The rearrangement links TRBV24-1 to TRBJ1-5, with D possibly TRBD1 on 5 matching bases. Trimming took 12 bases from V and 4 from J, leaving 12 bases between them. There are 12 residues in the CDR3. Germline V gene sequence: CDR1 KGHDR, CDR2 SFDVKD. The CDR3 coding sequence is TGTGCCCCCCTTCAGGGTAATCAGCCCCAGCATTTT. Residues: CAPLQGNQPQHF.

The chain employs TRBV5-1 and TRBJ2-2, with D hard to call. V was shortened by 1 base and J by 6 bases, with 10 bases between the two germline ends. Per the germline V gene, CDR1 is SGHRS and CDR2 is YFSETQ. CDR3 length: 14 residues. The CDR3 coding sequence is TGCGCCAGCAGCTTGTCCGTGACACCCGGGGAGCTGTTTTTT. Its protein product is CASSLSVTPGELFF.

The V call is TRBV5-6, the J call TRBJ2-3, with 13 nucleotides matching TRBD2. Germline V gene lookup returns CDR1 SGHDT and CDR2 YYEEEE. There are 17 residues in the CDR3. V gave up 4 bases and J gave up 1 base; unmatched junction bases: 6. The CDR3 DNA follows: TGTGCCAGCAGCAAAACACTAGCGGGGGGGGGCACAGATACGCAGTATTTT. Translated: CASSKTLAGGGTDTQYF.

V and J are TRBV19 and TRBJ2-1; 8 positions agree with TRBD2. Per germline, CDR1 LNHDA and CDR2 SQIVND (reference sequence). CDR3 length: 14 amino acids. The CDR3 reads CAASSGRASNEQFF. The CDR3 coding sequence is TGTGCGGCGTCGAGCGGGAGAGCCAGCAATGAGCAGTTCTTC.

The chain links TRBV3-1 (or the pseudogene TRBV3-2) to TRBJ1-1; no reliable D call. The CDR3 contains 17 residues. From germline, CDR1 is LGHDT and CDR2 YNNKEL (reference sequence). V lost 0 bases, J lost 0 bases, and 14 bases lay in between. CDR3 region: CASSQEGFRPMNTEAFF. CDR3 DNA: TGTGCCAGCAGCCAAGAAGGATTCAGACCCATGAACACTGAAGCTTTCTTT.

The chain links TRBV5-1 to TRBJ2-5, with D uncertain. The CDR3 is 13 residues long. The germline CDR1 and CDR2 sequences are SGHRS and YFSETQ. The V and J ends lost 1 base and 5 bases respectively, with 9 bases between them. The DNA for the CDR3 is TGCGCCAGCAGCTTGATTGCACACGAGACCCAGTACTTC. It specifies CASSLIAHETQYF.

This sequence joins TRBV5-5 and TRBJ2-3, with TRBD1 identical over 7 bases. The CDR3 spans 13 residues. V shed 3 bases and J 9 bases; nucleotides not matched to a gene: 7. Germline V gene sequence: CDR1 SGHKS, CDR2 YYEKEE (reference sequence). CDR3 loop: CASSSTGDGTQYF. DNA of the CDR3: TGTGCCAGCAGCTCAACAGGGGATGGAACGCAGTATTTT.

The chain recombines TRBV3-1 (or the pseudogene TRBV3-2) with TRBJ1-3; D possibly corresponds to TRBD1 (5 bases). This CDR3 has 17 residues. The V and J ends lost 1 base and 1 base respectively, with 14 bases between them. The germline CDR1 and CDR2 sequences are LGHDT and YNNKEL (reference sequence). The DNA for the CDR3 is TGTGCCAGCAGCCAAGCTGGTAGCGGGACGTCTGGAAACACCATATATTTT. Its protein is CASSQAGSGTSGNTIYF.

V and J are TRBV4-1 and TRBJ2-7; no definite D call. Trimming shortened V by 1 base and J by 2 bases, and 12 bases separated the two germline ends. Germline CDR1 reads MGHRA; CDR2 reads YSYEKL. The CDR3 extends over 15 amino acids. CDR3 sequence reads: CASSQGLIQAYEQYF. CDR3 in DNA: TGCGCCAGCAGCCAAGGCCTCATCCAAGCCTACGAGCAGTACTTC.

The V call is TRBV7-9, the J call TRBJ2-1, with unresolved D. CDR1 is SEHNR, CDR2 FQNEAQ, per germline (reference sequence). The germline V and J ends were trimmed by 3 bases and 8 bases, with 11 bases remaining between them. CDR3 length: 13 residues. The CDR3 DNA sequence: TGTGCCAGCAGCTTTAGCAGGCAACATGAGCAGTTCTTC. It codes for CASSFSRQHEQFF.

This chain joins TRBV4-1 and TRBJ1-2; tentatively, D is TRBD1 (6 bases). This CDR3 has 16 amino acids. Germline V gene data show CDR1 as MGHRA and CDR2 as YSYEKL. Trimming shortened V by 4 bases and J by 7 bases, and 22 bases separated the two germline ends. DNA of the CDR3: TGCGCCAGCAGCCTGATGCCGGGGGGGCCTTCCAGTGGCTACACCTTC. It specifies CASSLMPGGPSSGYTF.

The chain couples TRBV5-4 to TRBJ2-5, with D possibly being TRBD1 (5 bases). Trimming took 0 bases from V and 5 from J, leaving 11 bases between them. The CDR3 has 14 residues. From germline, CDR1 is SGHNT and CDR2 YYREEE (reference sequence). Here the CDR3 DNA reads TGTGCCAGCAGCTTGGCAGGGATCGGGGAGACCCAGTACTTC. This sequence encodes CASSLAGIGETQYF. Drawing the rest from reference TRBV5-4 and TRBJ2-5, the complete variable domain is ETGVTQSPTHLIKTRGQQVTLRCSSQSGHNTVSWYQQALGQGPQFIFQYYREEENGRGNFPPRFSGLQFPNYSSELNVNALELDDSALYLCASSLAGIGETQYFGPGTRLLVL.

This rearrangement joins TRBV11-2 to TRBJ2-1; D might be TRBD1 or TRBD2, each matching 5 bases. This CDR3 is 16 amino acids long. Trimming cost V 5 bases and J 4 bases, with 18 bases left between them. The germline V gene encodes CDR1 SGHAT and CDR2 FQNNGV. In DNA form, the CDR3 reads TGTGCCAGCAGCCAATCAACCGGGACCACTTACAATGAGCAGTTCTTC. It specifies CASSQSTGTTYNEQFF.

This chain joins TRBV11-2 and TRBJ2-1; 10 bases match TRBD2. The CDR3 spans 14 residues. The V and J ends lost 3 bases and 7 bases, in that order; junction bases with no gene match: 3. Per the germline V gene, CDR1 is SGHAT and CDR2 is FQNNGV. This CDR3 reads CASSFPGLANEQFF. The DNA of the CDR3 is TGTGCCAGCAGCTTTCCGGGACTAGCGAATGAGCAGTTCTTC. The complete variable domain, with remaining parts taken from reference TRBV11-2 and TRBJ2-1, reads EAGVAQSPRYKIIEKRQSVAFWCNPISGHATLYWYQQILGQGPKLLIQFQNNGVVDDSQLPKDRFSAERLKGVDSTLKIQPAKLEDSAVYLCASSFPGLANEQFFGPGTRLTVL.

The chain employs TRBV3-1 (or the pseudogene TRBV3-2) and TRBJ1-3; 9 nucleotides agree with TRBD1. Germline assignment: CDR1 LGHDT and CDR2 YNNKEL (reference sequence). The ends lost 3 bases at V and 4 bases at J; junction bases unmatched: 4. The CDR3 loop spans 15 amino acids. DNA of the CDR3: TGTGCCAGCAGCCATCGGGGGACAGGGGGAAACACCATATATTTT. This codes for CASSHRGTGGNTIYF.

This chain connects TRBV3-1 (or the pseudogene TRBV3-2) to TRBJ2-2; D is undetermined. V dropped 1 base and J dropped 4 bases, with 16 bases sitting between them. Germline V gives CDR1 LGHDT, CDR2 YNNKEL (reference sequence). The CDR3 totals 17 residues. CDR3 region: CASSQANSGYGTGELFF. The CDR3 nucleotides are TGTGCCAGCAGCCAAGCGAACTCTGGCTATGGCACCGGGGAGCTGTTTTTT.

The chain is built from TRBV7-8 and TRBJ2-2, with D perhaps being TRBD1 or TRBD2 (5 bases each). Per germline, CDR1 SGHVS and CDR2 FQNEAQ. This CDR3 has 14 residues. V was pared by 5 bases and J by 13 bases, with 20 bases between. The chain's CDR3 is CASSLGDRRGLLFF. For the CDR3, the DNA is TGTGCCAGCAGCCTAGGGGACCGCCGAGGGCTGCTGTTTTTT. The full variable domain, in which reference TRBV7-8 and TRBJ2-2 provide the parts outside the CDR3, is GAGVSQSPRYKVAKRGQDVALRCDPISGHVSLFWYQQALGQGPEFLTYFQNEAQLDKSGLPSDRFFAERPEGSVSTLKIQRTQQEDSAVYLCASSLGDRRGLLFFGEGSRLTVL.